This T cell receptor (beta chain) was identified during a study of Tregs in tolerant kidney transplant recipients. Study-wide results and limits: Antigen-driven expansion was suggested because donor-specific Tregs expanded more than all Tregs in tolerant patients.

Data came from immunoSEQ multiplex PCR; TCRdb stores just in-frame clones and leaves some out. The repertoire holds fewer than 100,000 clones, with 93% as singletons. Germline V gene sequence: CDR1 SGHTA, CDR2 FQGTGA. After removal of 4 bases from V and 8 bases from J, the junction contained 7 bases not matched to a gene. This CDR3 is 16 amino acids long. Concerning this clone: The antigen is unknown.

The sequencing used CD4+ T cells from blood, collected before the transplant. J is TRBJ2-1 and V is TRBV7-3, with 14 bases identical to TRBD2. This TCR came from a human donor who received a combined kidney and bone marrow transplant. The CDR3 sequence: CASSSQGLAGVDEQFF. For the CDR3, the DNA is TGTGCCAGCAGCTCCCAGGGACTAGCGGGAGTTGATGAGCAGTTCTTC. Full variable domain (missing parts from reference TRBV7-3 and TRBJ2-1): GAGVSQTPSNKVTEKGKYVELRCDPISGHTALYWYRQSLGQGPEFLIYFQGTGAADDSGLPNDRFFAVRPEGSVSTLKIQRTERGDSAVYLCASSSQGLAGVDEQFFGPGTRLTVL.